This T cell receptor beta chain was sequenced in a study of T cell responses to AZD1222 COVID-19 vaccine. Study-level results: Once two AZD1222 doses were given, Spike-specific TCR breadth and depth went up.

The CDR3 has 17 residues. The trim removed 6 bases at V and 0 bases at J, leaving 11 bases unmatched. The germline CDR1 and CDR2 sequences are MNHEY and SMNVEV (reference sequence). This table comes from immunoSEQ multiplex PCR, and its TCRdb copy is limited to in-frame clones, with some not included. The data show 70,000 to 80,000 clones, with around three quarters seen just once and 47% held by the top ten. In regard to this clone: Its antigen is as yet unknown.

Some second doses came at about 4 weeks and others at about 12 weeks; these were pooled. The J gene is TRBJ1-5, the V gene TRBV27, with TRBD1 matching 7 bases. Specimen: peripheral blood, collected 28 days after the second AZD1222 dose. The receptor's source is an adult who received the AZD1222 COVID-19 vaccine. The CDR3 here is CASSEGRGQYSNQPQHF. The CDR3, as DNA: TGTGCCAGCAGCGAAGGGAGGGGACAGTATAGCAATCAGCCCCAGCATTTT.